A selection of T cell receptor beta chains follows, all from one sample in a study of blood T cell repertoires in COVID-19. Profiled with immunoSEQ multiplex PCR; TCRdb holds only in-frame clones, not every one. Here the sample spans 70,000 to 95,000 clones, about 89% being singletons. The sequencing sample was made of peripheral blood. The receptor set was obtained from a man between 45 and 60 years old with COVID-19, enrolled during active disease. The CDR3 runs from the conserved cysteine through the conserved F or W. A D gene is named only where the DNA matches it firmly. Clone size is shown for a subset of rows, as once, few, many or a class of expanded clone.

D gene: -; clone size: -; V gene: TRBV2; J gene: TRBJ2-7; CDR3 DNA: TGTGCCAGCAGTGTCAGGGTCGATAGCTCCTACGAGCAGTACTTC; CDR3 protein: CASSVRVDSSYEQYF
D gene: -; clone size: -; V gene: TRBV2; J gene: TRBJ2-3; CDR3 DNA: TGTGCCAGCAGTGAGAGCGCCCCTGGAACAGATACGCAGTATTTT; CDR3 protein: CASSESAPGTDTQYF
D gene: -; clone size: -; V gene: TRBV5-1; J gene: TRBJ2-2; CDR3 DNA: TGCGCCAGCAGCTTGTGGCAGGGCGGAACCGGGGAGCTGTTTTTT; CDR3 protein: CASSLWQGGTGELFF
D gene: TRBD2; clone size: -; V gene: TRBV4-3; J gene: TRBJ2-7; CDR3 DNA: TGCGCCAGCAGCCAAGGAGGGAGGGGTTCCGAGCAGTACTTC; CDR3 protein: CASSQGGRGSEQYF
D gene: TRBD1; clone size: -; V gene: TRBV6-5; J gene: TRBJ2-4; CDR3 DNA: TGTGCCAGCAGGATGGACAGGGGGGGAAACATTCAGTACTTC; CDR3 protein: CASRMDRGGNIQYF
D gene: -; clone size: -; V gene: TRBV14; J gene: TRBJ2-7; CDR3 DNA: TGTGCCAGCAGCCAGTCCGGGAGTTCCCGCGAGCAGTACTTC; CDR3 protein: CASSQSGSSREQYF
D gene: TRBD1; clone size: -; V gene: TRBV6-8; J gene: TRBJ2-1; CDR3 DNA: TGTGCCAGCAGTTTCAAACAGACAGGGGGCAGATACAATGAGCAGTTCTTC; CDR3 protein: CASSFKQTGGRYNEQFF
D gene: TRBD1; clone size: -; V gene: TRBV7-9; J gene: TRBJ1-5; CDR3 DNA: TGTGCCAGCAGCCCCACAGGGGGCGGGAGCAATCAGCCCCAGCATTTT; CDR3 protein: CASSPTGGGSNQPQHF
D gene: -; clone size: -; V gene: TRBV6-6; J gene: TRBJ1-2; CDR3 DNA: TGTGCCAGCAGCAAGACAGAAAACAACTATGGCTACACCTTC; CDR3 protein: CASSKTENNYGYTF
D gene: TRBD1; clone size: -; V gene: TRBV27; J gene: TRBJ1-6; CDR3 DNA: TGTGCCAGCAGCCCGGGGACAGGGGGCAGTTCACCCCTCCACTTT; CDR3 protein: CASSPGTGGSSPLHF
D gene: TRBD1; clone size: -; V gene: TRBV28; J gene: TRBJ2-7; CDR3 DNA: TGTGCCAGCAGGAACTTATACAGGGGTAGTTACGAGCAGTACTTC; CDR3 protein: CASRNLYRGSYEQYF
D gene: -; clone size: -; V gene: TRBV5-1; J gene: TRBJ2-5; CDR3 DNA: TGCGCCAGCAGCTCCGGCGGTAGTAGGGAGACCCAGTACTTC; CDR3 protein: CASSSGGSRETQYF
D gene: TRBD1; clone size: -; V gene: TRBV6-5; J gene: TRBJ1-4; CDR3 DNA: TGTGCCAGCAGTTACCTAGGGACAGGGGCCGGTGAAAAACTGTTTTTT; CDR3 protein: CASSYLGTGAGEKLFF
D gene: TRBD1; clone size: -; V gene: TRBV5-1; J gene: TRBJ1-1; CDR3 DNA: TGCGCCAGCAGCTTGGACAGGGGGGTGAACACTGAAGCTTTCTTT; CDR3 protein: CASSLDRGVNTEAFF
D gene: TRBD2; clone size: -; V gene: TRBV4-2; J gene: TRBJ2-3; CDR3 DNA: TGTGCCAGCAGCCAAGAGACTAGCGGGGGGGCTGGCACAGATACGCAGTATTTT; CDR3 protein: CASSQETSGGAGTDTQYF
D gene: -; clone size: once; V gene: TRBV7-3; J gene: TRBJ1-1; CDR3 DNA: TGTGCCAGCAGCTTAAGTCCACAGTCGGGAACTGAAGCTTTCTTT; CDR3 protein: CASSLSPQSGTEAFF